These T cell receptor beta chains were read from a single sample in a study of T cells in narcolepsy. Profiled with immunoSEQ multiplex PCR; TCRdb holds only in-frame clones, not every one. The data contain around 26,000 clones, less than 70% of them seen just once; the ten biggest clones take up roughly 12%. Sequenced sample: memory (CD45RA-) CD4+ T cells from blood. These receptors were obtained from a human donor in good health. The conserved cysteine and the conserved F or W are not part of the CDR3 here. A D gene is named only where the DNA matches it firmly.

j_call: TRBJ2-1; d_call: .; v_call: TRBV7-6; cdr3_aa: ASSLEVEKQF
j_call: TRBJ1-2; d_call: .; v_call: TRBV7-8; cdr3_aa: ASSLSGTYGYT
j_call: TRBJ1-3; d_call: .; v_call: TRBV19; cdr3_aa: ASRPTGAIKDTIY
j_call: TRBJ2-5; d_call: TRBD2; v_call: TRBV2; cdr3_aa: ASSPGGLAGGVETQY
j_call: TRBJ2-7; d_call: .; v_call: TRBV7-9; cdr3_aa: ASSLSQPGPAPYEQY
j_call: TRBJ2-1; d_call: TRBD2; v_call: TRBV10-2; cdr3_aa: ASSVRTSGRGDEQF
j_call: TRBJ2-2; d_call: .; v_call: TRBV5-6; cdr3_aa: ASSLRATNTGELF
j_call: TRBJ2-3; d_call: .; v_call: TRBV6-5; cdr3_aa: ASSTWTSTDTQY
j_call: TRBJ2-5; d_call: TRBD1; v_call: TRBV2; cdr3_aa: ASSQDRGETQY
j_call: TRBJ2-2; d_call: .; v_call: TRBV5-1; cdr3_aa: ASNPQALNAGELF
j_call: TRBJ1-6; d_call: .; v_call: TRBV5-1; cdr3_aa: ASRRAGAESPLH
j_call: TRBJ2-3; d_call: .; v_call: TRBV7-9; cdr3_aa: ASSFSTDTQY
j_call: TRBJ2-1; d_call: TRBD2; v_call: TRBV25-1; cdr3_aa: ASSPTGLVFNEQF
j_call: TRBJ1-1; d_call: .; v_call: TRBV7-2; cdr3_aa: ASSDISQRAVGRSTEAF
j_call: TRBJ1-5; d_call: TRBD1; v_call: TRBV5-6; cdr3_aa: ASSFGTGSVQPQH
j_call: TRBJ2-2; d_call: TRBD2; v_call: TRBV7-8; cdr3_aa: ATGGRTTGELF
j_call: TRBJ1-4; d_call: .; v_call: TRBV19; cdr3_aa: ASSVTGVWKLF